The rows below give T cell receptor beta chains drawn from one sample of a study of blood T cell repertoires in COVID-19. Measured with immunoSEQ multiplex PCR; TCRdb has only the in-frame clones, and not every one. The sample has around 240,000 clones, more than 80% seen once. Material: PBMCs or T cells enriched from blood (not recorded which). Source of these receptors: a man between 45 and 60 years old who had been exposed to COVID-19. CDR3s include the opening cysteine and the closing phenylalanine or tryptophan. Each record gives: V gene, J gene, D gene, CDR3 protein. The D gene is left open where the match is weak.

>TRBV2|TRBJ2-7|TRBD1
CASRDTGDPRYEQYF
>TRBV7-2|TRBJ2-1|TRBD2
CASSLDPTGGYNEQFF
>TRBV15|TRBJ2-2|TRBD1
CATSRGDRAGELFF
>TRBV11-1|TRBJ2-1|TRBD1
CASSLGTGNADEQFF
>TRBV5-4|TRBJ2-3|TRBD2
CASSSGLAGRGDTQYF
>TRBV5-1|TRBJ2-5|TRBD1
CASSFGDRGQTQYF
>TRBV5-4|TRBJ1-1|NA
CASSEVGSDTEAFF
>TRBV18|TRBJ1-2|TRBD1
CASSSGQGAFGYTF
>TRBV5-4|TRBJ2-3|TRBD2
CASSQGLATDTQYF
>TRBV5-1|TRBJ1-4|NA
CASSPGPLQGSNEKLFF
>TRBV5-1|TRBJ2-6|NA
CASSLEVGGANVLTF
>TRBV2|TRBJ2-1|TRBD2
CASSESSGRSHEQFF
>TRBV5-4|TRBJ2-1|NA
CASSLAGSSYNEQFF
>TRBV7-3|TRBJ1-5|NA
CASSLIAREENQPQHF
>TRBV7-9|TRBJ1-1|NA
CASSLALGQREAFF
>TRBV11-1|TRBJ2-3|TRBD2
CASSAGTSGRTDTQYF
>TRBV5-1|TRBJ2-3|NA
CASSLVAGRGTDTQYF
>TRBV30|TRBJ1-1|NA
CAWSYDSNTEAFF
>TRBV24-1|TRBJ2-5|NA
CATSEPRGLQETQYF
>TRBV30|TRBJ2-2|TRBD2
CASAGVHTGELFF
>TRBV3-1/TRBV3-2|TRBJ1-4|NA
CASNQGLPNEKLFF
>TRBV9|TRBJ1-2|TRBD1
CASSEQGANYGYTF
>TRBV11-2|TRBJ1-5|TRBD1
CASSLHTGVNQPQHF
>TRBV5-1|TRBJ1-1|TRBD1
CASSSYLTGGAAMNTEAFF
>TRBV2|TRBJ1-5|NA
CASSVQWQPQHF
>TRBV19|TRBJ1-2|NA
CASSLNSYGYTF
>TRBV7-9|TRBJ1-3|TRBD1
CASSPDRDDVSRGNTIYF
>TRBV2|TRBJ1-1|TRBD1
CASSDLGQGDTEAFF
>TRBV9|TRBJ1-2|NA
CASSPDRNYGYTF
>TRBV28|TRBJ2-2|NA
CASSSGGEDTGELFF
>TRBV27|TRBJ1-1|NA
CASSAGGREAFF
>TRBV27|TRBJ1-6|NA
CASSPMSRVTSPLHF
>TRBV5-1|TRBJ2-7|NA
CASSLMQGGYEQYF
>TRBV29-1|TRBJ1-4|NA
CSVSQTGGNEKLFF
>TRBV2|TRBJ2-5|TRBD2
CASTRGGETQYF
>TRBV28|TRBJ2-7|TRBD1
CASSSTGTGGYEQYF
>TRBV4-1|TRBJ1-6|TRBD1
CASSQDRGPNSPLHF
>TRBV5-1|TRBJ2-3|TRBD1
CASVGTGGTDTQYF
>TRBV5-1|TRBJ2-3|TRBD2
CASSLLAGADTQYF
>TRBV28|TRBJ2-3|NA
CASSLAGSRDTQYF
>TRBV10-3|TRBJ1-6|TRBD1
CAISGGGQYNSPLHF